This TCR beta chain was retrieved from a study of cytomegalovirus exposure and HLA in healthy donors. The PCR employed 60 Vbeta primers together with 13 Jbeta primers. The data were produced by immunoSEQ multiplex PCR, yet TCRdb's version contains in-frame clones alone and is incomplete. Of 200,000 or so clones detected, approximately 84% appear once; the ten largest clones hold 0.2% to 0.3%. The CDR3 totals 14 residues. V lost 3 bases and J 4 bases, leaving 13 bases between the germline ends. The germline V gene has CDR1 SEHNR and CDR2 FQNEAQ (reference sequence). Only one count was recorded for this clone.

The chain is built from TRBV7-9 and TRBJ2-7, with D possibly being TRBD2 (5 bases). Sample: PBMCs. The clonotype was recovered from a girl less than two years old in good health and CMV-seronegative. The CDR3 is CASSFGSLGYEQYF. Written as DNA, the CDR3 is TGTGCCAGCAGCTTTGGGAGCCTGGGGTACGAGCAGTACTTC.